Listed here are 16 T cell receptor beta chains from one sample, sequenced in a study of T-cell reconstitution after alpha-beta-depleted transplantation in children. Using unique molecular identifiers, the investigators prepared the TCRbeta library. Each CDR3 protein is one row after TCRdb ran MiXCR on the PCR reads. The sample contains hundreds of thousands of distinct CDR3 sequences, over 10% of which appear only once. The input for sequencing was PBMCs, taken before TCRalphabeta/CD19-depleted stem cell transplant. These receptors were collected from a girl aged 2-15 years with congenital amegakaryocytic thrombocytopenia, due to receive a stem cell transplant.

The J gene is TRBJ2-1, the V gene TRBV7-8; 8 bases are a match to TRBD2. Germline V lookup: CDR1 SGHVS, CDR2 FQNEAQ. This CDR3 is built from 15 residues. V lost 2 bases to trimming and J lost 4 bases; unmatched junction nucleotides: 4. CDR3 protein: CASSLLVAGYNEQFF. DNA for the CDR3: TGTGCCAGCAGCTTATTAGTAGCGGGATACAATGAGCAGTTCTTC.

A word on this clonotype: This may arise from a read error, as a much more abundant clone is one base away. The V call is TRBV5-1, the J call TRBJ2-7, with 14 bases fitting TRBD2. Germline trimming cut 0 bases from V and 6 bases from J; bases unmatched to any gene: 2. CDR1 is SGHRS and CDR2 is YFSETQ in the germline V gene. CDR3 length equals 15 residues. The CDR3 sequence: CASSLATSGRAEQYF. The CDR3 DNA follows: TGCGCCAGCAGCTTGGCGACTAGCGGGAGGGCCGAGCAGTACTTC.

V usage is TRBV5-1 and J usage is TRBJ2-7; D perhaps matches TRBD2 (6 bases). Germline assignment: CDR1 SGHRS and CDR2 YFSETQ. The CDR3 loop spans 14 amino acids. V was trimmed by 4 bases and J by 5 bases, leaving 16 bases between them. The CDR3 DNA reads TGCGCCAGCAGCATTAGCGGCGTCGGGAACGAGCAGTACTTC. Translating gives CASSISGVGNEQYF.

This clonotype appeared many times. CDR3 residues: CSARGRRLAGEGDTQYF. The CDR3, as DNA: TGCAGTGCTAGAGGCCGACGACTAGCGGGCGAAGGGGATACGCAGTATTTT. The V gene is TRBV20-1, the J gene TRBJ2-3, with 10 bases matching TRBD2. The V gene's germline CDR1 is DFQATT and CDR2 SNEGSKA (reference sequence). The ends lost 1 base at V and 6 bases at J; junction bases unmatched: 13. The CDR3 is made up of 17 amino acids.

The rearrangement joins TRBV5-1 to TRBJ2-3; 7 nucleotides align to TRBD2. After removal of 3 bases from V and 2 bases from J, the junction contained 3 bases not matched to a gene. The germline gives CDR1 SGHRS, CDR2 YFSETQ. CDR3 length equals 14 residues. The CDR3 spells CASSWEGVTDTQYF. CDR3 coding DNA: TGCGCCAGCAGCTGGGAGGGCGTCACAGATACGCAGTATTTT.

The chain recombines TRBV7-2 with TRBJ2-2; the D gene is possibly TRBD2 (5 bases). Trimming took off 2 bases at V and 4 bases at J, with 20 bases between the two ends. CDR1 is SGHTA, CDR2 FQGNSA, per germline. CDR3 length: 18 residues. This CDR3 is CASSLSGVFLRGTGELFF. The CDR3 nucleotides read TGTGCCAGCAGCTTATCAGGAGTATTCCTCCGGGGCACCGGGGAGCTGTTTTTT.

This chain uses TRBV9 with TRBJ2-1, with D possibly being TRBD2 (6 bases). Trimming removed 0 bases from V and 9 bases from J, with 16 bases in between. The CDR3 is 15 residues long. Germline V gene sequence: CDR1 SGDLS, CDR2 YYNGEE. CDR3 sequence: CASSVAQRESGEQFF. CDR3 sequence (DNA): TGTGCCAGCAGCGTAGCTCAACGGGAGAGTGGTGAGCAGTTCTTC.

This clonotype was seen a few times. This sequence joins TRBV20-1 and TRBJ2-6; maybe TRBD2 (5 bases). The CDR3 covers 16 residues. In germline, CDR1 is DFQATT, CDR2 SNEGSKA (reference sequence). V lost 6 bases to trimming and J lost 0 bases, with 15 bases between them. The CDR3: CSAQTGIGSGANVLTF. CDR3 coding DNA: TGCAGTGCCCAGACGGGGATCGGCTCTGGGGCCAACGTCCTGACTTTC.

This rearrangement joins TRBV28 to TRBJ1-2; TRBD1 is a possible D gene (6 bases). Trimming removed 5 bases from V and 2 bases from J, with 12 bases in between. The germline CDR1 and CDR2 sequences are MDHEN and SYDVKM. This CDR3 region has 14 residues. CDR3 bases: TGTGCCAGCAGTGACGGAAGGGGGAACTATGGCTACACCTTC. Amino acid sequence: CASSDGRGNYGYTF.

DNA for the CDR3: TGTGCCAGCAGCCAGGAGGTTTGGCGGAGGGGAAAGCAGTTCTTC. Its protein product is CASSQEVWRRGKQFF. V is TRBV12-3 or TRBV12-4 and J is TRBJ2-1, with D possibly TRBD2 on 6 matching bases. The CDR3 has 15 amino acids. Trimming removed 6 bases from V and 11 bases from J, with 23 bases in between.

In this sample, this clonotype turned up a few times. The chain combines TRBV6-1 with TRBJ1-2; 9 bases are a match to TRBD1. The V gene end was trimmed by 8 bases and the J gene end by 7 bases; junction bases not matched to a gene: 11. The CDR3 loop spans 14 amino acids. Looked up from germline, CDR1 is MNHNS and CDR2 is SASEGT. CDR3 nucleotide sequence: TGTGCCAGCCGACGAACAGGGGGCTTAGTTGGCTACACCTTC. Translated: CASRRTGGLVGYTF.

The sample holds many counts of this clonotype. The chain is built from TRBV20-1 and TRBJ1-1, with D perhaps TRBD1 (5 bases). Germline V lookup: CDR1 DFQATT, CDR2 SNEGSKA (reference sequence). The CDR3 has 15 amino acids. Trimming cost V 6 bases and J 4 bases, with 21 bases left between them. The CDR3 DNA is TGCAGTGCAAGAACAGGATCTGGAGGGAGCACTGAAGCTTTCTTT. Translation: CSARTGSGGSTEAFF.

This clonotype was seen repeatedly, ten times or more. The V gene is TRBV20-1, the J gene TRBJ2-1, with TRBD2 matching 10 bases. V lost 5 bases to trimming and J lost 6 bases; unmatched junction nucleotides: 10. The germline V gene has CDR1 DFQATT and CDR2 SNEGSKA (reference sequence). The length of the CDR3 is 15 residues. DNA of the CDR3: TGCAGTGCTGATCCGGGACTAGCGTTATTCAATGAGCAGTTCTTC. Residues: CSADPGLALFNEQFF.

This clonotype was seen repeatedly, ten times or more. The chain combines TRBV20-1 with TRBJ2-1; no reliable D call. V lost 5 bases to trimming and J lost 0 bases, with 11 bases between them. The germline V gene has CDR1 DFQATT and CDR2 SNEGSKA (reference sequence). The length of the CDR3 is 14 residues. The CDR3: CSALLEASYNEQFF. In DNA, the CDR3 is TGCAGTGCTCTTCTAGAGGCCTCCTACAATGAGCAGTTCTTC.

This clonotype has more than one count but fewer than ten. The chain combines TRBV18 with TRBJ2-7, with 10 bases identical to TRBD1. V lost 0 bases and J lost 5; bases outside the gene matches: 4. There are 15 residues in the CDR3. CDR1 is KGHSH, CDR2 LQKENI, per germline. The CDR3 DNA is TGTGCCAGCTCACCACCGGGACAGGGGTACGACGAGCAGTACTTC. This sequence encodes CASSPPGQGYDEQYF.

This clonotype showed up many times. The CDR3 bases are TGTGCCAGCAGCCCCCTGGGGACAGCCTTCCGGCCCCAGCATTTT. Encoded protein: CASSPLGTAFRPQHF. The rearrangement uses TRBV12-3 or TRBV12-4 and TRBJ1-5, with 7 bases matching TRBD1. The junction had 14 bases not matched to a gene; V was cut back by 6 bases and J by 9 bases. This CDR3 is 15 amino acids long.